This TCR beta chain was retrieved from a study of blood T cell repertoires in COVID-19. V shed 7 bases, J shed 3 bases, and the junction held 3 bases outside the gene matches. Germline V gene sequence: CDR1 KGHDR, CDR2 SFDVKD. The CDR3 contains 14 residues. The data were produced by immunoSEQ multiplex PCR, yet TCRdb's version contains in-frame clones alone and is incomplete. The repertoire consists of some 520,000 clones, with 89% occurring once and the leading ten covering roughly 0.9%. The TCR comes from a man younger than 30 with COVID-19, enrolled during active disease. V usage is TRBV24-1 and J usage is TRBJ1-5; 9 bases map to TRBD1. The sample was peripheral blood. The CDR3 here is CATRDRGVNQPQHF. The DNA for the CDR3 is TGTGCCACCAGGGACAGGGGAGTCAATCAGCCCCAGCATTTT.